A selection of T cell receptor beta chains follows, all from one sample in a study of blood T cell repertoires in COVID-19. Sequencing used immunoSEQ multiplex PCR; TCRdb keeps in-frame clones, though not all of them. The sample yields around 250,000 clones, more than 75% seen once. Sequencing was done on a sample of PBMCs or T cells enriched from blood (not recorded which). The receptors derive from a woman aged 45-65 years who had recovered from COVID-19. Each CDR3 is given with its conserved first and last residue. Fields, in order: CDR3 DNA, CDR3 protein, V gene, clone size, J gene, D gene. A D gene is named only where the DNA matches it firmly. Not all rows give a size; the values are once, few, many and, for expanded clones, a class.

CDR3nt: TGTGCCAGCGAGCCGGGACAGACCTCCCTTATCTCTGGAAACACCATATATTTT; CDR3aa: CASEPGQTSLISGNTIYF; v_gene: TRBV7-9; abundance: .; j_gene: TRBJ1-3; d_gene: TRBD1
CDR3nt: TGTGCCAGCAGCTTAGCGGGGACTCACAATGAGCAGTTCTTC; CDR3aa: CASSLAGTHNEQFF; v_gene: TRBV7-9; abundance: .; j_gene: TRBJ2-1; d_gene: .
CDR3nt: TGTGCCAGTAGTATCCTCGCAACAGGGGGCGGCACAGATACGCAGTATTTT; CDR3aa: CASSILATGGGTDTQYF; v_gene: TRBV19; abundance: .; j_gene: TRBJ2-3; d_gene: TRBD1
CDR3nt: TGTGCCAGCCCTCGGACTGAAGCTTTCTTT; CDR3aa: CASPRTEAFF; v_gene: TRBV21-1; abundance: .; j_gene: TRBJ1-1; d_gene: .
CDR3nt: TGTGCCAGCACCGAATCAGGGTGGGTGACTGAAGCTTTCTTT; CDR3aa: CASTESGWVTEAFF; v_gene: TRBV28; abundance: .; j_gene: TRBJ1-1; d_gene: .
CDR3nt: TGTGCCTGGAGTATTGCCGGGATAGAGACCCAGTACTTC; CDR3aa: CAWSIAGIETQYF; v_gene: TRBV30; abundance: once; j_gene: TRBJ2-5; d_gene: .
CDR3nt: TGTGCCAGCAGCCGAAGTGCGGGAGATGGCTACACCTTC; CDR3aa: CASSRSAGDGYTF; v_gene: TRBV7-3; abundance: .; j_gene: TRBJ1-2; d_gene: .
CDR3nt: TGTGCCAGCAGTTACTCGGCAGGGGGGTTATTCGGCTACACCTTC; CDR3aa: CASSYSAGGLFGYTF; v_gene: TRBV6-5; abundance: .; j_gene: TRBJ1-2; d_gene: TRBD1
CDR3nt: TGTGCCAGTAGTGTTCAGGGAGGGCCCTACAATGAGCAGTTCTTC; CDR3aa: CASSVQGGPYNEQFF; v_gene: TRBV19; abundance: .; j_gene: TRBJ2-1; d_gene: TRBD2
CDR3nt: TGTGCCAGCAGCTTAGAATTCGGGGGGGATTCACCCCTCCACTTT; CDR3aa: CASSLEFGGDSPLHF; v_gene: TRBV7-8; abundance: .; j_gene: TRBJ1-6; d_gene: .
CDR3nt: TGTGCCAGCAGTTATAACAGGGTCGGTGGCTACACCTTC; CDR3aa: CASSYNRVGGYTF; v_gene: TRBV6-2/TRBV6-3; abundance: .; j_gene: TRBJ1-2; d_gene: .